The 30 T cell receptor beta chains given below trace back to one sample, sequenced in a study of cytomegalovirus exposure and HLA in healthy donors. The PCR ran on 60 Vbeta and 13 Jbeta primers. Libraries were prepared by immunoSEQ multiplex PCR; TCRdb keeps only in-frame clonotypes and omits some of them. The sample yields approximately 210,000 clones, approximately 86% seen once. The specimen was PBMCs. These TCRs come from a woman aged 18-35 years in good health and CMV-seronegative.

The J gene is TRBJ2-5, the V gene TRBV18; TRBD1 is a possible D gene (6 bases). The V gene's germline CDR1 is KGHSH and CDR2 LQKENI. CDR3 length: 14 amino acids. Trimming stripped 6 bases from V and 1 base from J, with 12 bases between. Here the CDR3 DNA reads TGTGCCAGCTCTCTAGGACAGATCCAAGAGACCCAGTACTTC. This sequence encodes CASSLGQIQETQYF.

The chain's CDR3 is CAISESRTGRDEQYF. The CDR3 DNA is TGTGCCATCAGTGAGTCCCGGACAGGTAGAGACGAGCAGTACTTC. The rearrangement links TRBV10-3 to TRBJ2-7; 7 bases fit TRBD1. CDR3 length: 15 residues. After removal of 0 bases from V and 5 bases from J, the junction contained 7 bases not matched to a gene. Germline V gene data show CDR1 as ENHRY and CDR2 as SYGVKD.

This chain joins TRBV7-6 and TRBJ2-3, with 10 bases matching TRBD2. This CDR3 has 16 residues. CDR1 SGHVS and CDR2 FNYEAQ come from the germline V gene. The V gene end was trimmed by 3 bases and the J gene end by 0 bases; junction bases not matched to a gene: 3. CDR3: CASSFLAGGSTDTQYF. CDR3 in DNA: TGTGCCAGCAGCTTTTTAGCGGGGGGAAGCACAGATACGCAGTATTTT.

V gene TRBV19 combines with J gene TRBJ1-3, with 9 nucleotides matching TRBD1. V dropped 6 bases and J dropped 0; count of bases not matched to a gene: 6. CDR1 is LNHDA, CDR2 SQIVND, per germline (reference sequence). This CDR3 has 16 residues. The CDR3 here is CASRKTGGFSGNTIYF. Here the CDR3 DNA reads TGTGCCAGTAGAAAAACAGGGGGCTTCTCTGGAAACACCATATATTTT. Filled out from reference TRBV19 and TRBJ1-3, the complete variable domain reads DGGITQSPKYLFRKEGQNVTLSCEQNLNHDAMYWYRQDPGQGLRLIYYSQIVNDFQKGDIAEGYSVSREKKESFPLTVTSAQKNPTAFYLCASRKTGGFSGNTIYFGEGSWLTVV.

The chain combines TRBV7-8 with TRBJ2-3; TRBD2 aligns across 7 bases. This CDR3 is built from 18 residues. The V segment lost 2 bases and the J segment 3 bases; nucleotides outside the gene matches: 14. Looked up from germline, CDR1 is SGHVS and CDR2 is FQNEAQ. Written as DNA, the CDR3 is TGTGCCAGCAGCTTAAATCGAGCGGGATCTGTGGGTACAGATACGCAGTATTTT. Amino acids: CASSLNRAGSVGTDTQYF. Full variable domain (remainder filled in from reference TRBV7-8 and TRBJ2-3): GAGVSQSPRYKVAKRGQDVALRCDPISGHVSLFWYQQALGQGPEFLTYFQNEAQLDKSGLPSDRFFAERPEGSVSTLKIQRTQQEDSAVYLCASSLNRAGSVGTDTQYFGPGTRLTVL.

V is TRBV27 and J is TRBJ2-7; D may be TRBD1 (5 bases). The CDR3 sequence is 13 residues long. V was clipped by 2 bases and J by 3 bases, with 8 bases between them. In germline, CDR1 is MNHEY, CDR2 SMNVEV (reference sequence). The DNA for the CDR3 is TGTGCCAGCAGTTTAACAGGTCTCTACGAGCAGTACTTC. Amino acid sequence: CASSLTGLYEQYF.

This rearrangement joins TRBV29-1 to TRBJ1-1, with D hard to call. This CDR3 spans 14 amino acids. Germline V gene lookup returns CDR1 SQVTM and CDR2 ANQGSEA. The germline V and J ends were trimmed by 0 bases and 1 base, with 9 bases remaining between them. The chain's CDR3 is CSVEEPVGNTEAFF. CDR3 DNA sequence: TGCAGCGTTGAAGAGCCGGTCGGGAACACTGAAGCTTTCTTT.

The J gene is TRBJ2-7, the V gene TRBV18, with D perhaps TRBD1 (6 bases). Trimming took 3 bases from V and 2 from J, leaving 14 bases between them. The CDR3 has 15 amino acids. Per germline, CDR1 KGHSH and CDR2 LQKENI. The CDR3, as DNA: TGTGCCAGCTCACCGTTCCGAGACAGGCCCTACGAGCAGTACTTC. It specifies CASSPFRDRPYEQYF. Combining the CDR3 with reference TRBV18 and TRBJ2-7 gives the whole variable domain NAGVMQNPRHLVRRRGQEARLRCSPMKGHSHVYWYRQLPEEGLKFMVYLQKENIIDESGMPKERFSAEFPKEGPSILRIQQVVRGDSAAYFCASSPFRDRPYEQYFGPGTRLTVT.

The chain's CDR3 is CASSTNGGQGINQPQHF. In nucleotides, the CDR3 is TGTGCCAGCAGCACCAATGGGGGACAGGGAATCAATCAGCCCCAGCATTTT. The V gene is TRBV5-4, the J gene TRBJ1-5, with 9 bases fitting TRBD1. CDR3 length: 17 amino acids. CDR1 and CDR2 (germline): SGHNT, YYREEE (reference sequence). V gave up 4 bases and J gave up 3 bases; unmatched junction bases: 11. Looking up the rest from reference TRBV5-4 and TRBJ1-5 gives the full variable domain: ETGVTQSPTHLIKTRGQQVTLRCSSQSGHNTVSWYQQALGQGPQFIFQYYREEENGRGNFPPRFSGLQFPNYSSELNVNALELDDSALYLCASSTNGGQGINQPQHFGDGTRLSIL.

This clone was seen only a few times. This rearrangement joins TRBV2 to TRBJ1-1, with unresolved D. Germline lookup yields CDR1 SNHLY and CDR2 FYNNEI. The CDR3 covers 14 residues. Deletions cut 3 bases from V and 5 bases from J, with 13 bases between. CDR3 nucleotides: TGTGCCAGCAGTGACCTCGGGATTTATACTGAAGCTTTCTTT. Amino acid sequence: CASSDLGIYTEAFF.

This rearrangement joins TRBV5-8 to TRBJ1-1; 12 bases fit TRBD1. The CDR3 totals 16 residues. Germline assignment: CDR1 SGHTS and CDR2 YDEGEE. J was trimmed by 2 bases and V by 3 bases; bases with no gene match: 5. CDR3 loop: CASSSGQGAVNTEAFF. CDR3 in DNA: TGTGCCAGCAGCTCGGGACAGGGGGCGGTCAACACTGAAGCTTTCTTT.

The chain links TRBV5-8 to TRBJ2-1, with D possibly matching TRBD1 (5 bases). This CDR3 is built from 16 residues. From germline, CDR1 is SGHTS and CDR2 YDEGEE. Trimming cost V 3 bases and J 0 bases, with 13 bases left between them. The CDR3 protein is CASSSQVLSSYNEQFF. The DNA of the CDR3 is TGTGCCAGCAGCTCACAGGTTCTCAGCTCCTACAATGAGCAGTTCTTC.

This CDR3 reads CSVTRRQEPYSNQPQHF. For the CDR3, the DNA is TGCAGCGTGACAAGGAGGCAGGAGCCATATAGCAATCAGCCCCAGCATTTT. The genes are TRBV29-1 and TRBJ1-5; D is unresolved. This CDR3 contains 17 residues. Germline assignment: CDR1 SQVTM and CDR2 ANQGSEA. Trimming removed 6 bases from V and 0 bases from J, with 21 bases in between.

The V call is TRBV7-9, the J call TRBJ1-1, with unresolved D. Germline lookup yields CDR1 SEHNR and CDR2 FQNEAQ (reference sequence). The CDR3 loop spans 14 amino acids. The V gene lost 7 bases and the J gene lost 2 bases, with 14 bases spanning the gap. CDR3 residues: CASTPGRKNTEAFF. As DNA, the CDR3 is TGTGCCAGCACCCCGGGGAGAAAAAACACTGAAGCTTTCTTT.

The chain carries TRBV18 and TRBJ1-1; D is unresolved. The CDR3 consists of 13 residues. V lost 0 bases to trimming and J lost 4 bases, with 6 bases between them. Germline-derived CDR1 and CDR2 are KGHSH and LQKENI. The CDR3 reads CASSPPVSTEAFF. As DNA, the CDR3 is TGTGCCAGCTCACCACCGGTTAGCACTGAAGCTTTCTTT. Based on the CDR3 plus reference TRBV18 and TRBJ1-1, the full variable domain is NAGVMQNPRHLVRRRGQEARLRCSPMKGHSHVYWYRQLPEEGLKFMVYLQKENIIDESGMPKERFSAEFPKEGPSILRIQQVVRGDSAAYFCASSPPVSTEAFFGQGTRLTVV.

This clone occurred a few times. This chain connects TRBV6-5 to TRBJ2-3; a weak D match, TRBD1 (5 bases). V was clipped by 2 bases and J by 7 bases, with 13 bases between them. Looked up from germline, CDR1 is MNHEY and CDR2 is SVGAGI. There are 14 residues in the CDR3. The CDR3 nucleotides are TGTGCCAGCAGTTACATAGCACAGGTACATACGCAGTATTTT. Translated: CASSYIAQVHTQYF.

V gene TRBV5-1 combines with J gene TRBJ2-2, with TRBD2 as a possible D gene (7 bases). The CDR3 is made up of 15 amino acids. V lost 6 bases to trimming and J lost 2 bases, with 14 bases between them. Germline assignment: CDR1 SGHRS and CDR2 YFSETQ. The CDR3 protein is CASNPRGGNTGELFF. DNA for the CDR3: TGCGCCAGCAACCCGAGGGGGGGCAACACCGGGGAGCTGTTTTTT. The full variable domain, its missing parts supplied by reference TRBV5-1 and TRBJ2-2, is KAGVTQTPRYLIKTRGQQVTLSCSPISGHRSVSWYQQTPGQGLQFLFEYFSETQRNKGNFPGRFSGRQFSNSRSEMNVSTLELGDSALYLCASNPRGGNTGELFFGEGSRLTVL.

A note on this clone: The missing conserved phenylalanine or tryptophan at the end of this CDR3 makes a read error likely. The genes are TRBV27 and TRBJ1-2; D unclear. The germline gives CDR1 MNHEY, CDR2 SMNVEV (reference sequence). V was pared by 5 bases and J by 0 bases, with 13 bases between. CDR3 length equals 15 residues. The CDR3 region is CASSPFSSANYGYTL. CDR3 nucleotides: TGTGCCAGCAGTCCCTTCAGTTCCGCTAACTATGGCTACACCCTC.

As regards this clone: A read error may account for a junction end that differs from germline. The V and J genes are TRBV7-2 and TRBJ2-2; 8 nucleotides match TRBD2. Germline assignment: CDR1 SGHTA and CDR2 FQGNSA. The CDR3 is made up of 16 amino acids. Here the CDR3 DNA reads TGTGCCAGCAGCTCCAGCGGGACTAGGAACGCCGGGGAGCTGTTTTTT. It specifies CASSSSGTRNAGELFF.

This clone was found once. The chain joins TRBV19 to TRBJ2-7; tentative D call: TRBD2 (5 bases). The length of the CDR3 is 15 residues. The V end was cut by 8 bases, the J end by 2 bases, with 19 bases between. Germline assignment: CDR1 LNHDA and CDR2 SQIVND (reference sequence). Written as DNA, the CDR3 is TGTGCCAGTTCCAGCGGAGCTCCTCCTACCTACGAGCAGTACTTC. It translates to CASSSGAPPTYEQYF.

V is TRBV5-6 and J is TRBJ1-2; 8 bases are a match to TRBD1. Looked up from germline, CDR1 is SGHDT and CDR2 is YYEEEE. CDR3 size: 11 residues. Losses at the gene ends were 4 bases for V and 10 bases for J; bases not matched to a gene: 3. The CDR3 region has the DNA TGTGCCAGCAGCGTACAGGGGGACTACACCTTC. This sequence encodes CASSVQGDYTF.

This clone was seen a single time. CDR3 region: CSIVEGGVNEKLFF. In DNA form, the CDR3 reads TGCAGCATTGTTGAGGGGGGGGTCAATGAAAAACTGTTTTTT. V usage is TRBV29-1 and J usage is TRBJ1-4, with D perhaps TRBD1 (6 bases). Deletions cut 8 bases from V and 5 bases from J, with 18 bases between. The V gene's germline CDR1 is SQVTM and CDR2 ANQGSEA. The CDR3 length is 14 residues.

The chain uses TRBV7-9 and TRBJ2-7; TRBD2 is a possible D gene (6 bases). CDR3 length equals 16 residues. Trimming removed 2 bases from V and 2 bases from J, with 16 bases in between. Germline-derived CDR1 and CDR2 are SEHNR and FQNEAQ (reference sequence). The CDR3 DNA follows: TGTGCCAGCAGCTTACTCCTCCCGGGGGAAACCTACGAGCAGTACTTC. It is translated as CASSLLLPGETYEQYF.

This chain uses TRBV11-2 with TRBJ2-6; a weak D match, TRBD1 (5 bases). Germline V gene data show CDR1 as SGHAT and CDR2 as FQNNGV. The CDR3 has 14 residues. V lost 4 bases and J lost 5, with 9 bases in between. CDR3 loop: CASSSQDRANVLTF. For the CDR3, the DNA is TGTGCCAGCAGCTCTCAGGACAGGGCCAACGTCCTGACTTTC.

As concerns this clone: A read error may account for a junction end that differs from germline. V gene TRBV7-9 combines with J gene TRBJ2-1; 9 bases map to TRBD2. The CDR3 covers 17 residues. Per the germline V gene, CDR1 is SEHNR and CDR2 is FQNEAQ (reference sequence). CDR3: CSSSLVAGGPGYNEQFF. CDR3 sequence (DNA): TGTTCCAGCAGCTTAGTTGCGGGAGGGCCTGGATACAATGAGCAGTTCTTC.

The chain uses TRBV10-3 and TRBJ1-3; D unclear. Germline values: CDR1 ENHRY, CDR2 SYGVKD. The CDR3 extends over 15 amino acids. Deletions cut 4 bases from V and 0 bases from J, with 10 bases between. The CDR3: CAISGYPSSGNTIYF. Written as DNA, the CDR3 is TGTGCCATCAGTGGGTACCCTAGCTCTGGAAACACCATATATTTT.

J is TRBJ1-3 and V is TRBV9; D remains ambiguous. V gave up 3 bases and J gave up 4 bases, with 11 bases separating them. In germline, CDR1 is SGDLS, CDR2 YYNGEE. The CDR3 is made up of 14 amino acids. The CDR3 DNA reads TGTGCCAGCAGCGGTCGCAGGTCCGGAAACACCATATATTTT. Its translation: CASSGRRSGNTIYF.

The chain's CDR3 is CASCKGQGGYEQYF. DNA for the CDR3: TGTGCCAGTTGTAAGGGACAGGGGGGTTACGAGCAGTACTTC. This chain links TRBV19 with TRBJ2-7, with 11 bases fitting TRBD1. V shed 8 bases and J 4 bases; nucleotides not matched to a gene: 7. The V gene's germline CDR1 is LNHDA and CDR2 SQIVND (reference sequence). CDR3 size: 14 residues. The full variable domain, with the rest looked up from reference TRBV19 and TRBJ2-7, is DGGITQSPKYLFRKEGQNVTLSCEQNLNHDAMYWYRQDPGQGLRLIYYSQIVNDFQKGDIAEGYSVSREKKESFPLTVTSAQKNPTAFYLCASCKGQGGYEQYFGPGTRLTVT.

The CDR3 nucleotides read TGTGCCAGTGGGCAGGACAATCAGCCCCAGCATTTT. Encoded protein: CASGQDNQPQHF. This chain connects TRBV7-8 to TRBJ1-5; no firm D call. The germline gives CDR1 SGHVS, CDR2 FQNEAQ. The CDR3 totals 12 residues. V lost 9 bases and J lost 3, with 9 bases in between.

Here the CDR3 reads CASRTGDRTQYF. CDR3 sequence (DNA): TGTGCCAGCAGGACGGGTGATAGGACCCAGTACTTC. The chain couples TRBV7-8 to TRBJ2-5; unclear D gene. Trimming shortened V by 6 bases and J by 7 bases, and 12 bases separated the two germline ends. Germline CDR1 reads SGHVS; CDR2 reads FQNEAQ. This CDR3 is built from 12 residues.